This T cell receptor (beta chain) is drawn from a study of CD8+CD57+ T cells in acquired aplastic anemia. Trimming cost V 2 bases and J 8 bases, with 16 bases left between them. Germline values: CDR1 SGHTS, CDR2 YDEGEE. CDR3 length equals 15 residues. All sequencing subjects had displayed CD8+CD57+ cell expansion on flow cytometry. Template material for TCR beta VDJ and CDR3 profiling consisted of genomic DNA. Using its own MiXCR run on the reads, TCRdb lists one record per CDR3 protein. The data hold 210,000 or so distinct CDR3 sequences, with about half observed a single time. This clonotype was seen many times.

This receptor was obtained from a human donor with aplastic anemia. Source material: sorted CD4+, CD8+, or CD8+CD57+ T cells (not recorded which) from PBMCs. The chain has TRBV5-8 and TRBJ1-4; possibly TRBD1 for D (5 bases). The CDR3 spells CASSLIRGFGEKLFF. The DNA of the CDR3 is TGTGCCAGCAGCTTAATCCGGGGCTTTGGCGAAAAACTGTTTTTT.